Below, one T cell receptor beta chain is given with its context. The data were taken from a study of T cell responses to AZD1222 COVID-19 vaccine. This table comes from immunoSEQ multiplex PCR, and its TCRdb copy is limited to in-frame clones, with some not included. The table lists about 120,000 clones, 87% of them singletons. The receptor was derived from an adult who received the AZD1222 COVID-19 vaccine. Material: peripheral blood, obtained 28 days after the second AZD1222 dose.

The CDR3 reads CASSQAPMGSNQPQHF. The CDR3 DNA reads TGCGCCAGCAGCCAAGCCCCTATGGGATCGAATCAGCCCCAGCATTTT. The chain combines TRBV4-1 with TRBJ1-5; D not resolved. The CDR3 runs to 16 residues. V gave up 1 base and J gave up 4 bases, with 14 bases separating them. Germline CDR1 reads MGHRA; CDR2 reads YSYEKL.